This entry lists 7 T cell receptor beta chains sequenced from one sample in a study of T cells in Graves' hyperthyroidism and ophthalmopathy (dated by TCRdb to the late 2010s). Libraries were made using multiplex PCR. The sequencer was an Illumina HiSeq 2000. The TCR beta CDR3 regions were amplified from the RNA transcripts. A first-round RT-PCR of the TCR CDR3 used the HTBI primer set with the Qiagen OneStep RT-PCR kit. TCRdb reran the public reads through fastp at Q25 and MiXCR, keeping productive beta chains. A single entry per CDR3 protein holds the most common genes and DNA from its merged rows. The sample contains 540,000 or so distinct CDR3 sequences, approximately 14% of them found a single time. The ten most abundant clones make up 6.5% to 8% of the sample. Sequencing was carried out using blood. These receptors came from a woman between 25 and 40 years old with Graves' hyperthyroidism.

In this sample, this clonotype turned up a few times. This chain uses TRBV5-5 with TRBJ2-2; 14 nucleotides line up with TRBD2. Germline V gene data show CDR1 as SGHKS and CDR2 as YYEKEE (reference sequence). The CDR3 is 15 residues long. Losses at the gene ends were 3 bases for V and 6 bases for J; bases not matched to a gene: 1. In DNA form, the CDR3 reads TGTGCCAGCAGCTCGGGACTAGCGGGAGCCGGGGAGCTGTTTTTT. Translated, it gives CASSSGLAGAGELFF.

This clonotype was counted between two and nine times. The J gene is TRBJ2-6, the V gene TRBV7-9; D gene unclear. The V and J ends lost 5 bases and 0 bases respectively, with 11 bases between them. CDR1 SEHNR and CDR2 FQNEAQ come from the germline V gene (reference sequence). The CDR3 has 16 amino acids. As DNA, the CDR3 is TGTGCCAGCAGCAACGGACGGAGCTCTGGGGCCAACGTCCTGACTTTC. It specifies CASSNGRSSGANVLTF.

The chain recombines TRBV24-1 with TRBJ2-1, with TRBD2 matching 13 bases. The CDR3 spans 17 residues. Trimming at V came to 2 bases and at J to 6 bases, leaving 6 bases not matched to a gene. The germline CDR1 and CDR2 sequences are KGHDR and SFDVKD. The CDR3 sequence: CATSDWTSGRRSNEQFF. CDR3 in DNA: TGTGCCACCAGTGATTGGACTAGCGGGAGACGTAGCAATGAGCAGTTCTTC.

This clonotype was found many times. This chain connects TRBV6-1 to TRBJ2-7; D remains unclear. From germline, CDR1 is MNHNS and CDR2 SASEGT. Trimming took off 5 bases at V and 3 bases at J, with 14 bases between the two ends. The CDR3 has 14 amino acids. The CDR3 region has the DNA TGTGCCAGCAGTAGAAGGGAAAACGGCTACGAGCAGTACTTC. Translation: CASSRRENGYEQYF.

This clonotype has ten or more counts. The chain recombines TRBV11-2 with TRBJ2-1; 14 positions match TRBD2. Germline V gene data show CDR1 as SGHAT and CDR2 as FQNNGV. Trimming removed 3 bases from V and 0 bases from J; junction bases left unmatched: 4. The CDR3 loop spans 18 amino acids. CDR3 nucleotides: TGTGCCAGCAGCTTTAGAGGACTAGCGGGAGGCTCCTACAATGAGCAGTTCTTC. It yields the protein CASSFRGLAGGSYNEQFF.

Only a few counts were recorded for this clonotype. The V gene is TRBV29-1, the J gene TRBJ2-3; 11 bases fit TRBD2. This CDR3 spans 14 amino acids. V trimming: 4 bases; J trimming: 4 bases; junction bases outside the gene matches: 4. CDR1 and CDR2 (germline): SQVTM, ANQGSEA. CDR3 sequence: CSVGSGRAPDTQYF. The DNA of the CDR3 is TGCAGCGTTGGTAGCGGGAGGGCCCCAGATACGCAGTATTTT.

This clonotype has just a few counts. V and J are TRBV29-1 and TRBJ2-7, with D possibly matching TRBD2 (5 bases). The CDR3 length is 10 residues. Germline V gene data show CDR1 as SQVTM and CDR2 as ANQGSEA. V was shortened by 3 bases and J by 6 bases, with 6 bases between the two germline ends. The CDR3 sequence is CSVDEGEQYF. The CDR3, as DNA: TGCAGCGTTGATGAGGGCGAGCAGTACTTC.